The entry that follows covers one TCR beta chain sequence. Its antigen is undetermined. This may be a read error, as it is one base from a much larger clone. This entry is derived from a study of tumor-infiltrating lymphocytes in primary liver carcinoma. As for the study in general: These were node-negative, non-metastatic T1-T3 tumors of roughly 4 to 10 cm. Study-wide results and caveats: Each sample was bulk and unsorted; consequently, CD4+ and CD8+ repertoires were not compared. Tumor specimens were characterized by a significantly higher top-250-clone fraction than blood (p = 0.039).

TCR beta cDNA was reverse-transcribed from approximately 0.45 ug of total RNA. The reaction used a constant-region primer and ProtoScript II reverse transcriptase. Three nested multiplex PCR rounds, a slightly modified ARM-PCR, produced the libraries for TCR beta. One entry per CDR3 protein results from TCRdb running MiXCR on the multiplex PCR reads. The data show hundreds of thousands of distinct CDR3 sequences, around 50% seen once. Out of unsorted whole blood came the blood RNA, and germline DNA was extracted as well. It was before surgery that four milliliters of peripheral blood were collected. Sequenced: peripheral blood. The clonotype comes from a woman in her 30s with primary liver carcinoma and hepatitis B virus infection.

CDR3 loop: CASSLNMGRSETQYF. The DNA for the CDR3 is TGTGCCAGCAGCTTAAACATGGGAAGATCAGAGACCCAGTACTTC. This rearrangement joins TRBV7-8 to TRBJ2-5; D is unclear. The germline V gene encodes CDR1 SGHVS and CDR2 FQNEAQ. Trimming took off 2 bases at V and 4 bases at J, with 14 bases between the two ends. The CDR3 covers 15 residues.